A selection of T cell receptor beta chains follows, all from one sample in a study of CD8 T cells in Susac syndrome. TCRdb analysed the immunoSEQ multiplex PCR reads with MiXCR anew, one entry per CDR3 protein. The table includes fewer than 350,000 distinct CDR3 sequences, about nine tenths detected once. Sequenced material: CD8+ T cells from PBMCs. These receptor sequences come from a human donor with multiple sclerosis. The CDR3 runs from the conserved cysteine through the conserved F or W. A D gene is named only where the DNA matches it firmly. Rows give clone size only sometimes, using once, few, many, or a class for an expanded clone.

d_call	clone_size	j_call	v_call	cdr3_nt	cdr3_aa
TRBD1	-	TRBJ2-3	TRBV19	TGTGCCAGTATTGGACAGGGTCTCACCACAGATACGCAGTATTTT	CASIGQGLTTDTQYF
-	-	TRBJ1-1	TRBV4-2	TGTGCCAGCAGCCACATACAGGGTGAGAACACTGAAGCTTTCTTT	CASSHIQGENTEAFF
TRBD2	-	TRBJ2-7	TRBV15	TGTGCCACCAGGCAGCGGGAGTTTGACTACGAGCAGTACTTC	CATRQREFDYEQYF
-	-	TRBJ2-7	TRBV9	TGTGCCAGCAGCCCCGAGGACTGGGGCCCCTACGAGCAGTACTTC	CASSPEDWGPYEQYF
-	-	TRBJ2-1	TRBV29-1	TGCAGCGTCTTCTCAAGGGGGGGGGTGCAGAATGAGCAGTTCTTC	CSVFSRGGVQNEQFF
-	-	TRBJ1-2	TRBV19	TGTGCCAGTGGTGGAACGTCGTCCTATGGCTACACCTTC	CASGGTSSYGYTF
TRBD2	-	TRBJ2-3	TRBV13	TGTGCCAGCAGCTCGGCCGGGACTACTAGCACAGATACGCAGTATTTT	CASSSAGTTSTDTQYF
-	-	TRBJ1-5	TRBV4-1	TGCGCCAGCAGCCAAGTGAGCGGAGGCGAGGGGCCCCAGCATTTT	CASSQVSGGEGPQHF
-	once	TRBJ1-1	TRBV27	TGTGCCAGCAGCCAGGTACTGGGGCAGGAAGCTTTCTTT	CASSQVLGQEAFF
TRBD1	many	TRBJ2-1	TRBV5-1	TGCGCCAGCAGCTCCGGACAGGGTGCGTATCTGGGCAATGAGCAGTTCTTC	CASSSGQGAYLGNEQFF
-	-	TRBJ2-3	TRBV4-3	TGCGCCAGCAGCCAAGTACTTGGTAGCGGAACAGATACGCAGTATTTT	CASSQVLGSGTDTQYF
TRBD1	-	TRBJ1-3	TRBV20-1	TGCAGTGCTCCCGAAGGGGGCATTGGAAACACCATATATTTT	CSAPEGGIGNTIYF
-	-	TRBJ2-5	TRBV6-2/TRBV6-3	TGTACCAGCAGTTACTCGGGGTACCAAGAGACCCAGTACTTC	CTSSYSGYQETQYF
TRBD2	-	TRBJ2-7	TRBV27	TGTGCCAGCTCACACGGCGGGGCTAGCGGCTCCTACGAGCAGTACTTC	CASSHGGASGSYEQYF
-	-	TRBJ2-7	TRBV9	TGTGCCAGCAGCGTAGGACCCCCGTCCTACGAGCAGTACTTC	CASSVGPPSYEQYF
TRBD2	-	TRBJ2-5	TRBV4-3	TGCGCCAGCAGCCCGATACTAGCGGGGTGGGAGACCCAGTACTTC	CASSPILAGWETQYF
-	-	TRBJ1-2	TRBV18	TGTGCCAGCTCAAATACAGGGCCCGGCTACACCTTC	CASSNTGPGYTF
-	-	TRBJ2-4	TRBV6-5	TGTGCCAGCAGTTCGTGGGATAACATTCAGTACTTC	CASSSWDNIQYF
-	few	TRBJ2-7	TRBV13	TGTGCCAGCAGCTTAGGGGCAGATGGCTCCTACGAGCAGTACTTC	CASSLGADGSYEQYF
-	-	TRBJ1-1	TRBV29-1	TGCAGCGTTACCTCCGAGGGGCTGGCCACTGAAGCTTTCTTT	CSVTSEGLATEAFF